The 27 T cell receptor beta chains below come from one sample, sequenced in a study of T cell changes during pregnancy in multiple sclerosis. The table came from immunoSEQ multiplex PCR; TCRdb's copy has only in-frame clones and leaves some out. The sample lists tens of thousands of clones; 80% to 95% were seen once. Sequences were derived from peripheral blood, sampled in the first trimester of pregnancy. Every receptor here comes from a female donor with multiple sclerosis, enrolled in a pregnancy study.

This chain joins TRBV10-3 and TRBJ2-3; D is possibly TRBD2 (6 bases). This CDR3 has 13 residues. Germline V lookup: CDR1 ENHRY, CDR2 SYGVKD. Trimming removed 6 bases from V and 2 bases from J, with 9 bases in between. Written as DNA, the CDR3 is TGTGCCATCAGCGGGGGTATCACAGATACGCAGTATTTT. Its translation: CAISGGITDTQYF.

Here the CDR3 reads CASSLGDRAGNTIYF. CDR3 coding DNA: TGTGCCAGCAGCTTGGGGGACAGGGCTGGAAACACCATATATTTT. The V call is TRBV5-4, the J call TRBJ1-3, with 9 bases identical to TRBD1. The CDR3 is 15 amino acids. Germline V gene sequence: CDR1 SGHNT, CDR2 YYREEE (reference sequence). The V and J ends lost 0 bases and 2 bases, in that order; junction bases with no gene match: 0.

The chain links TRBV7-9 to TRBJ2-5; weak D call: TRBD2 (5 bases). CDR3 size: 15 residues. V lost 4 bases to trimming and J lost 2 bases, with 14 bases between them. The germline V gene encodes CDR1 SEHNR and CDR2 FQNEAQ (reference sequence). This CDR3 is CASSWKAEAQETQYF. In nucleotides, the CDR3 is TGTGCCAGCAGCTGGAAAGCGGAGGCACAAGAGACCCAGTACTTC.

This sequence joins TRBV21-1 and TRBJ2-2; the table gives TRBD1 as D, unverified against the DNA. TRBV21-1 is a recognized pseudogene. This CDR3 is 18 amino acids long. The CDR3 loop is CASTLLWGPVWGTGELFF. The CDR3 nucleotides read TGTGCCAGCACCCTCTTATGGGGCCCGGTTTGGGGCACCGGGGAGCTGTTTTTT.

The V call is TRBV5-1, the J call TRBJ1-2; 9 nucleotides align to TRBD1. V was pared by 0 bases and J by 4 bases, with 13 bases of the junction left unmatched. The CDR3 spans 18 residues. Germline CDR1 SGHRS, CDR2 YFSETQ. CDR3 bases: TGCGCCAGCAGCTTGGTCCGGGACAGGGCGCTTAATGCCTATGGCTACACCTTC. This sequence encodes CASSLVRDRALNAYGYTF.

This clone occurred once. The chain combines TRBV14 with TRBJ1-2, with D hard to call. Germline V gene sequence: CDR1 SGHDN, CDR2 FVKESK. CDR3 length equals 16 residues. V was pared by 1 base and J by 6 bases, with 18 bases between. The CDR3 loop is CASSQVRSGGLNGYTF. The CDR3 coding sequence is TGTGCCAGCAGCCAAGTGCGGAGCGGCGGTTTAAATGGCTACACCTTC.

The chain has TRBV7-9 and TRBJ1-2; TRBD1 agrees at 11 bases. V gave up 5 bases and J gave up 8 bases; unmatched junction bases: 7. The CDR3 runs 14 residues. From germline, CDR1 is SEHNR and CDR2 FQNEAQ (reference sequence). The CDR3 loop reads CASSLGTGGRGYTF. The CDR3 nucleotides read TGTGCCAGCAGCCTCGGGACAGGGGGTCGGGGCTACACCTTC.

The chain recombines TRBV27 with TRBJ2-6; 7 positions match TRBD1. Germline loops: CDR1 MNHEY, CDR2 SMNVEV (reference sequence). Losses at the gene ends were 4 bases for V and 4 bases for J; bases not matched to a gene: 7. The CDR3 length is 16 residues. Here the CDR3 DNA reads TGTGCCAGCAGTTCCCGACAGGGCGGCGGGGCCAACGTCCTGACTTTC. Its translation is CASSSRQGGGANVLTF.

The genes are TRBV19 and TRBJ2-5; 7 bases are a match to TRBD1. The CDR3 loop spans 16 amino acids. J lost 4 bases, V lost 0 bases, and 8 bases had no gene match. The germline gives CDR1 LNHDA, CDR2 SQIVND (reference sequence). The CDR3 DNA sequence: TGTGCCAGTAGTATAGATCTAATTCGACAGGGAGAGACCCAGTACTTC. This codes for CASSIDLIRQGETQYF.

The rearrangement uses TRBV5-1 and TRBJ2-5, with 9 positions matching TRBD2. Per the germline V gene, CDR1 is SGHRS and CDR2 is YFSETQ. The trim removed 5 bases at V and 1 base at J, leaving 6 bases unmatched. The CDR3 covers 15 residues. The CDR3 bases are TGCGCCAGCAGAGGCGCTAGCGGGATCCAAGAGACCCAGTACTTC. This encodes CASRGASGIQETQYF. Variable domain in full (rest from reference TRBV5-1 and TRBJ2-5): KAGVTQTPRYLIKTRGQQVTLSCSPISGHRSVSWYQQTPGQGLQFLFEYFSETQRNKGNFPGRFSGRQFSNSRSEMNVSTLELGDSALYLCASRGASGIQETQYFGPGTRLLVL.

The V and J genes are TRBV19 and TRBJ2-7; 8 bases fit TRBD1. Trimming at V came to 5 bases and at J to 7 bases, leaving 4 bases not matched to a gene. Germline V gives CDR1 LNHDA, CDR2 SQIVND (reference sequence). There are 12 residues in the CDR3. CDR3 coding DNA: TGTGCCAGTAGTGCGACAGGGGCAGAGCAGTACTTC. It translates to CASSATGAEQYF.

The chain's CDR3 is CASSLSGIPYNEQFF. CDR3 DNA: TGTGCCAGCAGCTTGTCAGGGATACCCTACAATGAGCAGTTCTTC. The rearrangement joins TRBV11-1 to TRBJ2-1; D is possibly TRBD1 (5 bases). The CDR3 contains 15 residues. Germline V gene sequence: CDR1 SGHAT, CDR2 FQDESV (reference sequence). The V end was cut by 3 bases, the J end by 2 bases, with 11 bases between.

The genes are TRBV6-1 and TRBJ2-2; no clear D gene. Germline lookup yields CDR1 MNHNS and CDR2 SASEGT. With 1 base removed from V and 5 bases from J, the gap between germline ends came to 8 bases. The CDR3 runs to 14 residues. The CDR3 protein is CASSEGRPTGELFF. The CDR3, as DNA: TGTGCCAGCAGTGAAGGGAGACCGACCGGGGAGCTGTTTTTT.

The V gene is TRBV5-1, the J gene TRBJ2-2, with D tentatively TRBD2 (6 bases). The germline V gene has CDR1 SGHRS and CDR2 YFSETQ. CDR3 length equals 14 residues. V was cut by 4 bases and J by 7 bases, with 14 bases left in between. CDR3 sequence: CASSIRDSLGELFF. The CDR3 nucleotides are TGCGCCAGCAGCATACGGGACTCCCTCGGGGAGCTGTTTTTT.

V and J are TRBV28 and TRBJ2-7, with TRBD1 matching 11 bases. This CDR3 spans 16 amino acids. Germline V CDR1 and CDR2: MDHEN, SYDVKM. The J segment lost 3 bases and the V segment lost 4 bases, leaving 8 bases of the junction unmatched. Written as DNA, the CDR3 is TGTGCCAGCAGTTCAAAACCGGGACAGGGGGTCTACGAGCAGTACTTC. Translated: CASSSKPGQGVYEQYF.

V and J are TRBV27 and TRBJ1-5, with a weak D call TRBD1 (6 bases). The CDR3 totals 14 residues. CDR1 is MNHEY, CDR2 SMNVEV, per germline (reference sequence). V lost 1 base and J 6 bases, leaving 10 bases between the germline ends. The chain's CDR3 is CASSLYRAGQPQHF. The CDR3 nucleotides read TGTGCCAGCAGTTTATACAGGGCCGGTCAGCCCCAGCATTTT.

The J gene is TRBJ1-3, the V gene TRBV9; D ambiguous. The CDR3 loop spans 13 amino acids. V was trimmed by 2 bases and J by 0 bases, leaving 3 bases between them. CDR1 SGDLS and CDR2 YYNGEE come from the germline V gene. The CDR3 region has the DNA TGTGCCAGCAGCGTCAACTCTGGAAACACCATATATTTT. Encoded protein: CASSVNSGNTIYF.

The V gene is TRBV6-1, the J gene TRBJ2-2; 9 bases match TRBD2. The germline CDR1 and CDR2 sequences are MNHNS and SASEGT. V dropped 1 base and J dropped 2; count of bases not matched to a gene: 8. CDR3 length equals 18 residues. The CDR3, as DNA: TGTGCCAGCAGTGAAGGGGTACTTAGCGGGGGTAACACCGGGGAGCTGTTTTTT. Translated, it gives CASSEGVLSGGNTGELFF.

This chain joins TRBV9 and TRBJ2-7; possible D gene TRBD2, 5 bases. With 0 bases removed from V and 6 bases from J, the gap between germline ends came to 10 bases. The CDR3 is 13 residues long. Germline values: CDR1 SGDLS, CDR2 YYNGEE. In DNA form, the CDR3 reads TGTGCCAGCAGCGTAGGAGGGCGTAGCGAGCAGTACTTC. Encoded protein: CASSVGGRSEQYF.

This clone was detected once. V gene TRBV28 combines with J gene TRBJ2-1, with 12 bases lining up with TRBD2. Trimming took 5 bases from V and 8 from J; bases not matched to a gene: 7. The CDR3 consists of 15 residues. Germline CDR1 reads MDHEN; CDR2 reads SYDVKM. CDR3 DNA: TGTGCCAGCAGTCTCCGACTAGCGGGAGTAGATGAGCAGTTCTTC. It codes for CASSLRLAGVDEQFF.

V gene TRBV9 combines with J gene TRBJ2-1; 7 bases are a match to TRBD1. This CDR3 has 13 residues. With V trimmed by 5 bases and J by 6 bases, 5 bases remained unmatched. CDR1 and CDR2 (germline): SGDLS, YYNGEE. The CDR3 sequence is CASSYRGRNEQFF. As DNA, the CDR3 is TGTGCCAGCAGTTACAGGGGTCGCAATGAGCAGTTCTTC.

The V call is TRBV18, the J call TRBJ1-1; D gene ambiguous. Between the trimmed V and J ends, which lost 2 bases and 0 bases, there was a span of 10 bases. The CDR3 extends over 15 amino acids. Germline assignment: CDR1 KGHSH and CDR2 LQKENI. The CDR3 spells CASSPIELMNTEAFF. The CDR3 DNA reads TGTGCCAGCTCACCAATTGAGTTAATGAACACTGAAGCTTTCTTT.

The table lists this clone with a few counts. The V call is TRBV2, the J call TRBJ1-5; 7 nucleotides align to TRBD1. The junction had 10 bases not matched to a gene; V was cut back by 5 bases and J by 3 bases. This CDR3 comprises 16 residues. In germline, CDR1 is SNHLY, CDR2 FYNNEI. This CDR3 is CASSPARQGFNQPQHF. CDR3 nucleotides: TGTGCCAGCAGTCCCGCGAGACAGGGCTTCAATCAGCCCCAGCATTTT.

This rearrangement joins TRBV7-9 to TRBJ2-7; D perhaps matches TRBD1 (6 bases). V gave up 0 bases and J gave up 6 bases, with 12 bases separating them. CDR1 and CDR2 (germline): SEHNR, FQNEAQ (reference sequence). This CDR3 is built from 14 residues. This CDR3 reads CASSLARTVSEQYF. CDR3 sequence (DNA): TGTGCCAGCAGCTTAGCGAGGACAGTCTCCGAGCAGTACTTC.

The V and J genes are TRBV2 and TRBJ2-1, with 7 bases that match TRBD2. The J segment lost 8 bases and the V segment lost 2 bases, leaving 9 bases of the junction unmatched. Germline assignment: CDR1 SNHLY and CDR2 FYNNEI. The CDR3 totals 15 residues. CDR3 sequence: CASSETSGVFDEQFF. CDR3 nucleotide sequence: TGTGCCAGCAGTGAAACCAGCGGGGTTTTCGATGAGCAGTTCTTC.

V is TRBV19 and J is TRBJ1-5; D unresolved. The CDR3 is 12 residues long. The germline CDR1 and CDR2 sequences are LNHDA and SQIVND (reference sequence). V lost 9 bases, J lost 4 bases, and 10 bases lay in between. This chain's CDR3 is CASRDGNQPQHF. The CDR3 bases are TGTGCCAGCCGTGACGGGAATCAGCCCCAGCATTTT.

CDR3 bases: TGTGCCAGCAGTGAGAGGACCCAGTACTTC. Protein: CASSERTQYF. The chain carries TRBV2 and TRBJ2-5; D remains ambiguous. Germline CDR1 reads SNHLY; CDR2 reads FYNNEI. CDR3 length equals 10 residues. V was clipped by 3 bases and J by 7 bases, with 3 bases between them.